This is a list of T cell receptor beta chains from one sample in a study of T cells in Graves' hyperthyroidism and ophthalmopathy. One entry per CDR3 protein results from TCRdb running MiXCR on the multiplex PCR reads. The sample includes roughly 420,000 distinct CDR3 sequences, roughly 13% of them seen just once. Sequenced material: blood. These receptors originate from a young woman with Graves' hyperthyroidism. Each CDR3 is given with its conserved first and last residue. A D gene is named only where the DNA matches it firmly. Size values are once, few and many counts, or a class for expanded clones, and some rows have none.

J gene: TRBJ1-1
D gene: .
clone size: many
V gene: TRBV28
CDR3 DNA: TGTGCCAGCAGTTTATTGGGCGGGAACACTGAAGCTTTCTTT
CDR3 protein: CASSLLGGNTEAFF

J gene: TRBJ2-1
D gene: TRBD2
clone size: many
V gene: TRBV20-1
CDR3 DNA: TGCATCGGGACTAGCGGGAGTGGTGAGCAGTTCTTC
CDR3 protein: CIGTSGSGEQFF

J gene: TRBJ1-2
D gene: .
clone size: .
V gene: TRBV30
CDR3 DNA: TGTGCCTGGAGCGCGGACGGCTATGGCTACACCTTC
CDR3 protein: CAWSADGYGYTF

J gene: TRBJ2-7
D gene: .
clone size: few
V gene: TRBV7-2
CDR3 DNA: TGTGCCAGCAGCTGGGTTAGAGGGTCCGAGCAGTACTTC
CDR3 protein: CASSWVRGSEQYF

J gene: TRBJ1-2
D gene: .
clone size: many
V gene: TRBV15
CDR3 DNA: TGTGCCACCAGCAGACCCAGGGTCTCTAACTATGGCTACACCTTC
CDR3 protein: CATSRPRVSNYGYTF

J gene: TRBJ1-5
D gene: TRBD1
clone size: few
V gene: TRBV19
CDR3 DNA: TGTGCCAGTACTAAGGGACAGGGGGTTGTCGGCAATCAGCCCCAGCATTTT
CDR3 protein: CASTKGQGVVGNQPQHF

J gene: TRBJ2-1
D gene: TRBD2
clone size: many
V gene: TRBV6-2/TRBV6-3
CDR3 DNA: TGTGCCAGCAGTGGGCCGGGACTAGCGGGTGTGAATGAGCAGTTCTTC
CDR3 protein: CASSGPGLAGVNEQFF

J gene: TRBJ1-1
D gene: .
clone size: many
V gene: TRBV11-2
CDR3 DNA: TGTGCCAGCAGCTTAGAGATGAACACTGAAGCTTTCTTT
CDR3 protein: CASSLEMNTEAFF

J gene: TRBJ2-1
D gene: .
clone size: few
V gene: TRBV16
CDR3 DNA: TGTGCCAGCAGCCCCCAGGGGGGGGGTGAGCAGTTCTTC
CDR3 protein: CASSPQGGGEQFF

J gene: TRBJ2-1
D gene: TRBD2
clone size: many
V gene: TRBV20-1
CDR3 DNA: TGCAGTACACCTCTTCCCGGGAGGGGTTACAATGAGCAGTTCTTC
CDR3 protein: CSTPLPGRGYNEQFF

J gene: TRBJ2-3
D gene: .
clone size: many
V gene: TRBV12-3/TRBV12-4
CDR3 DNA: TGTGCCAGCAGTCCCCCTGGGAACGTAGATACGCAGTATTTT
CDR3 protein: CASSPPGNVDTQYF

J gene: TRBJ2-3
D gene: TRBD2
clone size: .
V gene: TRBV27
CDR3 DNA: TGTGCCAGCAGTTCCAATCTAGCGGGAGCGGATACGCAGTATTTT
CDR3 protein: CASSSNLAGADTQYF

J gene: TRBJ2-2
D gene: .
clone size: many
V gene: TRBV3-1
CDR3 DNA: TGTGCCAGCAGCCAAGGTAGAAGTTTCACCGGGGAGCTGTTTTTT
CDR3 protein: CASSQGRSFTGELFF

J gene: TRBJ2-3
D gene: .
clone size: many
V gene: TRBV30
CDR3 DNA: TGTGCCGTACAAACAGATACGCAGTATTTT
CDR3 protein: CAVQTDTQYF

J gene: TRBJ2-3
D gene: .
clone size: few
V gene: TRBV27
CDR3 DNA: TGTGCCGCGTGGGGGCTAGCGGTCACAGATACGCAGTATTTT
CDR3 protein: CAAWGLAVTDTQYF

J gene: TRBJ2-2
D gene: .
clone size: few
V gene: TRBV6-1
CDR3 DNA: TGTGCCAACAGCGCGACGAACACCGGGGAGCTGTTTTTT
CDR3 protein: CANSATNTGELFF

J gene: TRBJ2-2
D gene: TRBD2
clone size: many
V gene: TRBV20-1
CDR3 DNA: TGCAGTGCTAGAGAAACGGGGACTAGCTTTACCGGGGAGCTGTTTTTT
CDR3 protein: CSARETGTSFTGELFF

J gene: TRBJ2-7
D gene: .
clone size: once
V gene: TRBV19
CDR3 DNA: TGTGCCAGTAGTATGGCAGGTTACTACGAGCAGTACTTC
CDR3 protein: CASSMAGYYEQYF

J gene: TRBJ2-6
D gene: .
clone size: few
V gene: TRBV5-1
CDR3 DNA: TGCGCCAGCAGCTTGGTTCCGGTTATAGGGTCTGGGGCCAACGTCCTGACTTTC
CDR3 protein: CASSLVPVIGSGANVLTF

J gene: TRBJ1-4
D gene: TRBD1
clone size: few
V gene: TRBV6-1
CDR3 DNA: TGTGCCAGCAGTCCGGCAGGGGGAACTAATGAAAAACTGTTTTTT
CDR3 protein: CASSPAGGTNEKLFF

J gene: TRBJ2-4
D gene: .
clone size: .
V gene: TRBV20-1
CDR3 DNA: TGCAGTGCTAGAGACAACAGGAGGGTAGCCAAAAACATTCAGTACTTC
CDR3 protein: CSARDNRRVAKNIQYF

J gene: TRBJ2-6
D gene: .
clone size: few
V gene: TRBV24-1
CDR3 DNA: TGTGCCACCAGTGACGGGACTGGGGCCAACGTCCTGACTTTC
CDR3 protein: CATSDGTGANVLTF

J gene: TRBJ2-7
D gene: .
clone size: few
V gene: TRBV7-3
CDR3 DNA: TGTGCCAGCAGCCTTGGAGGGGGAGGGGTCGAGCAGTACTTC
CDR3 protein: CASSLGGGGVEQYF

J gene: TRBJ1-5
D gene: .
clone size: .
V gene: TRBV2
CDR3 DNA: TGTGCCAGCAGAGATTCAGGACGCCAGCCCCAGCATTTT
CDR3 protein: CASRDSGRQPQHF

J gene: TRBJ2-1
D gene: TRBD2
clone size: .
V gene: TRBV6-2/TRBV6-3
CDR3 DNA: TGTGCCAGCAGTTACTACCAAACCCCGGGACTAGCCCAGACCTACAATGAGCAGTTCTTC
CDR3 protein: CASSYYQTPGLAQTYNEQFF